The T cell receptor (beta chain) described here comes from a study of T cell repertoires in cytomegalovirus infection. Overall study: Public TCR beta signatures marked donors with CMV infection and the matching HLA. Overall study findings and caveats: Carriers of CMV plus the relevant HLA were identified by cumulative public TCR beta family frequency. Ex vivo responses were dominated by HLA-C-restricted CMV-specific TCR beta clonotypes.

TCRdb reprocessed the reads with MiXCR, giving one entry per CDR3 protein. This sample has around 290,000 distinct CDR3 sequences, with 20% to 30% found just once. From germline, CDR1 is PRHDT and CDR2 FYEKMQ (reference sequence). The V end lost 5 bases, the J end lost 7 bases, and 11 bases lay between the germline ends. This CDR3 region has 12 residues. On this clonotype: Its target is unknown.

This clonotype was obtained from a human donor in good health (CMV status not recorded). Some clones in this sample may be carry-over from other donors' samples. The source material was PBMCs. The chain uses TRBV13 and TRBJ1-2; perhaps TRBD1 as D (6 bases). The CDR3 DNA is TGTGCCAGCAGCCCCGGGGGGCTTGGCTACACCTTC. Translation gives CASSPGGLGYTF.